The text below deals with one TCR beta chain. These data belong to a study of blood T cell repertoires in COVID-19. Germline V CDR1 and CDR2: SGDLS, YYNGEE. The CDR3 runs to 16 residues. The ends were cut back, 0 bases at V and 8 bases at J, with 17 bases in the middle. The assay was immunoSEQ multiplex PCR, and TCRdb's table has in-frame clones only and misses some. The table lists some 300,000 clones, roughly 86% of them singletons. The specimen was peripheral blood. This receptor was identified in a man aged 70 or older with acute or convalescent COVID-19. The chain is built from TRBV9 and TRBJ2-2, with a possible D match to TRBD1 (7 bases). The CDR3 DNA is TGTGCCAGCAGCGTAGATCCAGGGGGGATCGCGGGGGAGCTGTTTTTT. This translates into CASSVDPGGIAGELFF. Combining the CDR3 with reference TRBV9 and TRBJ2-2 gives the whole variable domain DSGVTQTPKHLITATGQRVTLRCSPRSGDLSVYWYQQSLDQGLQFLIQYYNGEERAKGNILERFSAQQFPDLHSELNLSSLELGDSALYFCASSVDPGGIAGELFFGEGSRLTVL.